Following are 23 T cell receptor beta chains from one sample sequenced in a study of blood T cell repertoires in COVID-19. Clones were sequenced by immunoSEQ multiplex PCR, and TCRdb holds only the in-frame ones, with some missing. Among approximately 490,000 clones listed, roughly 87% were seen once. Input material: PBMCs or T cells enriched from blood (not recorded which). The source is a woman aged 18 to 35 who had recovered from COVID-19.

The CDR3 sequence is CASSTGTATNEKLFF. CDR3 in DNA: TGTGCCAGTAGTACAGGTACCGCAACTAATGAAAAACTGTTTTTT. V and J are TRBV19 and TRBJ1-4; D uncertain. With 4 bases removed from V and 0 bases from J, the gap between germline ends came to 9 bases. Germline CDR1 reads LNHDA; CDR2 reads SQIVND (reference sequence). The CDR3 runs to 15 residues.

The chain has TRBV2 and TRBJ2-7; tentative D call: TRBD1 (6 bases). CDR3 length equals 16 residues. The germline gives CDR1 SNHLY, CDR2 FYNNEI. The V gene lost 1 base and the J gene lost 4 bases, with 17 bases spanning the gap. In DNA, the CDR3 is TGTGCCAGCAGTGAAGTGGTGGGGGCCGATGTTTACGAGCAGTACTTC. Its translation is CASSEVVGADVYEQYF.

The chain combines TRBV5-4 with TRBJ2-7, with TRBD2 matching over 9 bases. The CDR3 has 16 amino acids. Germline trimming cut 0 bases from V and 4 bases from J; bases unmatched to any gene: 8. Germline CDR1 SGHNT, CDR2 YYREEE (reference sequence). The CDR3 sequence is CASSLDGVAGVYEQYF. The CDR3 bases are TGTGCCAGCAGCTTGGACGGAGTAGCGGGGGTTTACGAGCAGTACTTC.

This chain joins TRBV5-6 and TRBJ1-3, with D tentatively TRBD1 (6 bases). The CDR3 spans 13 residues. Germline values: CDR1 SGHDT, CDR2 YYEEEE. Trimming stripped 2 bases from V and 7 bases from J, with 10 bases between. CDR3 sequence reads: CASSLGGFNTIYF. CDR3 coding DNA: TGTGCCAGCAGCTTAGGGGGTTTCAACACCATATATTTT.

The chain combines TRBV10-3 with TRBJ1-1; 7 nucleotides line up with TRBD1. V lost 5 bases, J lost 0 bases, and 12 bases stayed unmatched. The CDR3 is 17 amino acids. Germline CDR1 reads ENHRY; CDR2 reads SYGVKD. The CDR3: CAISNPGGTSLNTEAFF. For the CDR3, the DNA is TGTGCCATCAGTAACCCAGGGGGGACGTCGTTGAACACTGAAGCTTTCTTT.

This chain uses TRBV19 with TRBJ1-1, with D possibly being TRBD1 (6 bases). Trimming removed 5 bases at V and 7 bases at J, with 17 bases between. There are 14 residues in the CDR3. Germline V lookup: CDR1 LNHDA, CDR2 SQIVND (reference sequence). The CDR3 loop is CASSVIGQYNEAFF. In DNA, the CDR3 is TGTGCCAGTAGTGTCATCGGACAGTATAATGAAGCTTTCTTT. Supplemented by reference TRBV19 and TRBJ1-1, the full variable domain reads DGGITQSPKYLFRKEGQNVTLSCEQNLNHDAMYWYRQDPGQGLRLIYYSQIVNDFQKGDIAEGYSVSREKKESFPLTVTSAQKNPTAFYLCASSVIGQYNEAFFGQGTRLTVV.

V usage is TRBV5-6 and J usage is TRBJ2-1; a weak D match, TRBD1 (5 bases). This CDR3 is built from 15 residues. CDR1 and CDR2 (germline): SGHDT, YYEEEE. Deletions cut 1 base from V and 8 bases from J, with 16 bases between. The CDR3 loop reads CASSLTAGLIDEQFF. In DNA, the CDR3 is TGTGCCAGCAGCTTGACGGCAGGGCTTATTGATGAGCAGTTCTTC.

The rearrangement joins TRBV10-1 to TRBJ2-3; 9 bases match TRBD1. Germline V gives CDR1 WNHNN, CDR2 SYGVQD (reference sequence). V gave up 5 bases and J gave up 6 bases; unmatched junction bases: 6. This CDR3 has 14 amino acids. The CDR3 nucleotides read TGCGCCAGCAGTAATACAGGGGGCTGGGATACGCAGTATTTT. Its translation: CASSNTGGWDTQYF.

This chain uses TRBV20-1 with TRBJ2-7; the D gene is possibly TRBD1 (6 bases). The V gene lost 4 bases and the J gene lost 6 bases, with 10 bases spanning the gap. The CDR3 extends over 11 amino acids. The germline gives CDR1 DFQATT, CDR2 SNEGSKA (reference sequence). The CDR3 DNA is TGCAGTGCTATACAGGGATTCGAGCAGTACTTC. Its protein is CSAIQGFEQYF.

V is TRBV13 and J is TRBJ2-1; 8 positions agree with TRBD1. The CDR3 loop spans 14 amino acids. V trimming: 5 bases; J trimming: 9 bases; junction bases outside the gene matches: 9. Germline CDR1 reads PRHDT; CDR2 reads FYEKMQ (reference sequence). CDR3 protein: CASSPGQGTGEQFF. In DNA, the CDR3 is TGTGCCAGCAGCCCCGGACAGGGTACTGGTGAGCAGTTCTTC.

This clone came up once. The chain recombines TRBV2 with TRBJ2-5, with TRBD2 matching 15 bases. The CDR3 length is 16 residues. V lost 4 bases and J lost 2; bases outside the gene matches: 2. From germline, CDR1 is SNHLY and CDR2 FYNNEI. The CDR3 DNA reads TGTGCCAGCAGTGGGACTAGCGGGGGGGCACAAGAGACCCAGTACTTC. Residues: CASSGTSGGAQETQYF.

The chain uses TRBV5-4 and TRBJ1-1; D ambiguous. The germline V and J ends were trimmed by 0 bases and 5 bases, with 8 bases remaining between them. The CDR3 loop spans 13 amino acids. Germline-derived CDR1 and CDR2 are SGHNT and YYREEE (reference sequence). CDR3: CASSLVVGTEAFF. The DNA for the CDR3 is TGTGCCAGCAGCTTGGTCGTCGGGACTGAAGCTTTCTTT.

J is TRBJ1-2 and V is TRBV3-1 (or the pseudogene TRBV3-2), with no clear D. Germline loops: CDR1 LGHDT, CDR2 YNNKEL (reference sequence). This CDR3 region has 14 residues. V lost 1 base and J 8 bases, leaving 14 bases between the germline ends. CDR3 residues: CASSQGEGGRGYTF. The CDR3 coding sequence is TGTGCCAGCAGCCAAGGAGAGGGAGGGCGCGGCTACACCTTC.

As concerns this clone: This sample includes further DNA sequences coding for the same CDR3. The V and J genes are TRBV7-9 and TRBJ2-5, with 7 nucleotides matching TRBD2. From germline, CDR1 is SEHNR and CDR2 FQNEAQ (reference sequence). Trimming took 3 bases from V and 2 from J; bases not matched to a gene: 0. The CDR3 loop spans 13 amino acids. The CDR3 is CASSLGGQETQYF. In nucleotides, the CDR3 is TGTGCCAGCAGCTTGGGGGGGCAAGAGACCCAGTACTTC.

A word on this clone: At one end, the junction sequence differs from germline, possibly due to a read error. The chain combines TRBV5-4 with TRBJ2-1; 9 nucleotides agree with TRBD1. The CDR3 is made up of 17 amino acids. Germline CDR1 is SGHNT and CDR2 is YYREEE (reference sequence). The chain's CDR3 is CASSRTGALTVYNGQFF. For the CDR3, the DNA is TGTGCCAGCAGCCGGACAGGGGCCCTAACCGTCTACAATGGGCAGTTCTTC.

The chain carries TRBV6-1 and TRBJ2-1; D gene unclear. The CDR3 has 17 amino acids. With 2 bases removed from V and 5 bases from J, the gap between germline ends came to 19 bases. Germline-derived CDR1 and CDR2 are MNHNS and SASEGT. This CDR3 is CASSEFGTHLLNNEQFF. The CDR3 nucleotides read TGTGCCAGCAGTGAATTTGGTACTCATCTATTAAACAATGAGCAGTTCTTC.

This chain connects TRBV2 to TRBJ2-3; 12 nucleotides agree with TRBD2. The CDR3 spans 18 residues. The V segment lost 4 bases and the J segment 1 base; nucleotides outside the gene matches: 9. Germline assignment: CDR1 SNHLY and CDR2 FYNNEI. This CDR3 is CASSGASGGALGTDTQYF. The CDR3 DNA reads TGTGCCAGCAGTGGAGCTAGCGGGGGGGCCCTCGGCACAGATACGCAGTATTTT.

The gene calls are TRBV5-1 and TRBJ1-2; D gene unclear. Germline-derived CDR1 and CDR2 are SGHRS and YFSETQ. This CDR3 has 14 residues. Trimming left V 0 bases short and J 7 bases short, with 13 bases between. CDR3 bases: TGCGCCAGCAGCTTGGGCTCGCCTATGATTGGCTACACCTTC. This encodes CASSLGSPMIGYTF.

CDR3 sequence (DNA): TGTGCCATTTCCCCTGACAGGTCAACGGGGCGAAGTGGCTACACCTTC. Its translation: CAISPDRSTGRSGYTF. This rearrangement joins TRBV10-3 to TRBJ1-2; possibly TRBD1 for D (6 bases). The CDR3 spans 16 residues. Germline V gene lookup returns CDR1 ENHRY and CDR2 SYGVKD. The V end was cut by 9 bases, the J end by 7 bases, with 27 bases between.

This clone was seen a single time. The gene calls are TRBV15 and TRBJ2-1; D is unclear. This CDR3 is 15 amino acids long. Trimming removed 0 bases at V and 4 bases at J, with 10 bases between. CDR1 LNHNV and CDR2 YYDKDF come from the germline V gene (reference sequence). Here the CDR3 reads CATSRERIGYNEQFF. For the CDR3, the DNA is TGTGCCACCAGCAGAGAACGAATCGGGTACAATGAGCAGTTCTTC.

V gene TRBV3-1 (or the pseudogene TRBV3-2) combines with J gene TRBJ1-3; 7 bases line up with TRBD1. J was trimmed by 0 bases and V by 4 bases; bases with no gene match: 12. The CDR3 length is 18 residues. CDR1 is LGHDT, CDR2 YNNKEL, per germline (reference sequence). CDR3 sequence (DNA): TGTGCCAGCAGCCTTGGACAGGCTTATCCGGCCTCTGGAAACACCATATATTTT. Translating gives CASSLGQAYPASGNTIYF.

The gene calls are TRBV2 and TRBJ2-4, with D maybe TRBD1 (6 bases). The germline V and J ends were trimmed by 3 bases and 7 bases, with 10 bases remaining between them. The germline CDR1 and CDR2 sequences are SNHLY and FYNNEI. The CDR3 is made up of 13 amino acids. CDR3 bases: TGTGCCAGCAGTGACTATCAGGGGAACATTCAGTACTTC. The encoded protein is CASSDYQGNIQYF.

V gene TRBV19 combines with J gene TRBJ1-6; D remains ambiguous. V was clipped by 7 bases and J by 9 bases, with 19 bases between them. The CDR3 is 15 residues long. Per germline, CDR1 LNHDA and CDR2 SQIVND (reference sequence). DNA of the CDR3: TGTGCCAGTACAACTGCGAGAGGAATGGGTTCACCCCTCCACTTT. This codes for CASTTARGMGSPLHF.